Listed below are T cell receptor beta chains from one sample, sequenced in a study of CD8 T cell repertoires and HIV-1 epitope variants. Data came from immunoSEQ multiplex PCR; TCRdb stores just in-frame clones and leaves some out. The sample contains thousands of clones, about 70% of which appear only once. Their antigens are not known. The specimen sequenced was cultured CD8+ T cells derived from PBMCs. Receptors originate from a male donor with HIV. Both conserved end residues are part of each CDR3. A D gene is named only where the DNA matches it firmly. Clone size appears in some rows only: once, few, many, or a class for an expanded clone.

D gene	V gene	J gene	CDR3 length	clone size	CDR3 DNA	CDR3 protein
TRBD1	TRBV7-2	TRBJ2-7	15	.	TGTGCCAGCAGCTCACCGGGACAGGGAATTGACGAGCAGTACTTC	CASSSPGQGIDEQYF
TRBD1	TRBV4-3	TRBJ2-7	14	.	TGCGCCAGCAGCCAGGCCGGGACAGGGAGCGAGCAGTACTTC	CASSQAGTGSEQYF
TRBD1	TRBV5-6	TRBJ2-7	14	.	TGTGCCAGCAGCTTGGTGGACAGGTCCTACGAGCAGTACTTC	CASSLVDRSYEQYF
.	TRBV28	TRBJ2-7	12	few	TGTGCCAGCAGTCGGACAGTATACGAGCAGTACTTC	CASSRTVYEQYF
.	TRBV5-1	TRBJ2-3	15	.	TGCGCCAGCAGCCGAGACAGAACCTACACAGATACGCAGTATTTT	CASSRDRTYTDTQYF
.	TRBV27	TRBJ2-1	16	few	TGTGCCAGCAGTTTAAGCGGATCGAGCTCCTACAATGAGCAGTTCTTC	CASSLSGSSSYNEQFF
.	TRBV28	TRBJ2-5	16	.	TGTGCCAGCAGTTTCCCCCTTTCTGGGAACCAAGAGACCCAGTACTTC	CASSFPLSGNQETQYF
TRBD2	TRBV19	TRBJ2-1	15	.	TGTGCCAGTAGTACCGGGACTAGCGGATACAATGAGCAGTTCTTC	CASSTGTSGYNEQFF
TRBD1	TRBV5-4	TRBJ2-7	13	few	TGTGCCAGCAGCTTGGGACAGGGGAACGAGCAGTACTTC	CASSLGQGNEQYF
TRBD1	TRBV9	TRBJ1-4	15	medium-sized	TGTGCCAGCAGCCCAAGGGACAGTTCTAATGAAAAACTGTTTTTT	CASSPRDSSNEKLFF
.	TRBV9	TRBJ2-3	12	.	TGTGCCAGCAGCGTTAACACAGATACGCAGTATTTT	CASSVNTDTQYF
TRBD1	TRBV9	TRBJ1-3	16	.	TGTGCCAGCAGCGTTGAGGGGGCTCTCGGTGGAAACACCATATATTTT	CASSVEGALGGNTIYF
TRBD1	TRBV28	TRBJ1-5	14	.	TGTGCCAGCAGTGAGGGGACAGGGAATCAGCCCCAGCATTTT	CASSEGTGNQPQHF
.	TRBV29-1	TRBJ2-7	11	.	TGCAGCGTTGAATCAGGGAGCGAGCAGTACTTC	CSVESGSEQYF
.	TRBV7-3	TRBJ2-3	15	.	TGTGCCAGCAGCTTAATAGCGGAGAGCACAGATACGCAGTATTTT	CASSLIAESTDTQYF
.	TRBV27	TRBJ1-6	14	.	TGTGCCAGCAGTCCCCGGGGTATTAATTCACCCCTCCACTTT	CASSPRGINSPLHF
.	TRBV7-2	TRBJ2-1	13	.	TGTGCCAGCAGCTTACAACCACGGAATGAGCAGTTCTTC	CASSLQPRNEQFF
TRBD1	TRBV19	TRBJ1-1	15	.	TGTGCCAGTAGTACCCGGACAGGGGTAAACACTGAAGCTTTCTTT	CASSTRTGVNTEAFF
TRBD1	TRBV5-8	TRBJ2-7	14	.	TGTGCCAGCAGCTTGGCCGGGACAGGCCACGAGCAGTACTTC	CASSLAGTGHEQYF
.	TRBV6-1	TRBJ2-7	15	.	TGTGCCAGCACCGCCCTCGGGGACTCCTTTCGTCAGCAGTACTTC	CASTALGDSFRQQYF
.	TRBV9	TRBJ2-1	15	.	TGTGCCAGCAGCGTAGAGAAAGCGGGTACCAATGAGCAGTTCTTC	CASSVEKAGTNEQFF
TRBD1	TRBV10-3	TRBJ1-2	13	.	TGTGCCATCAGTGGTGGACAGGGCTATGGCTACACCTTC	CAISGGQGYGYTF
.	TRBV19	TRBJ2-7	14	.	TGTGCCAGTAGGCAAGGGGGGGGCGGCTGCGAGCAGTACTTC	CASRQGGGGCEQYF
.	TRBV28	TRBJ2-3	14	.	TGTGCCAGCAGTTTGCGAGTGGGGATAGATACGCAGTATTTT	CASSLRVGIDTQYF
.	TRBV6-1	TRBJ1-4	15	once	TGTGCCAGCAGCGCTACACAGGGCAGTAATGAAAAACTGTTTTTT	CASSATQGSNEKLFF
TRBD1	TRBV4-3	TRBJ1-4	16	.	TGCGCCAGCAGCCAGGGTTGGTTACGGACAGGGGAAAAACTGTTTTTT	CASSQGWLRTGEKLFF
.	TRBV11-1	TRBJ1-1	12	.	TGTGCCAGCAGCCCCGTGAACACTGAAGCTTTCTTT	CASSPVNTEAFF